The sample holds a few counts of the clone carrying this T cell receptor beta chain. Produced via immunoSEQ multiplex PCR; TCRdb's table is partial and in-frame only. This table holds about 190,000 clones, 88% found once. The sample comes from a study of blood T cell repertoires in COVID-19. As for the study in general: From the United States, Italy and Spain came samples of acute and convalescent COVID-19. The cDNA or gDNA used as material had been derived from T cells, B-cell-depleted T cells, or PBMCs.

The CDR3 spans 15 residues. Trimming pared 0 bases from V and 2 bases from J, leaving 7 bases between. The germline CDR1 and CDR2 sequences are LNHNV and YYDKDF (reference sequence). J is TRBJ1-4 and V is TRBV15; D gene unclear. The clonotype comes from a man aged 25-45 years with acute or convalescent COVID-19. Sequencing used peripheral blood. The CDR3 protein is CATSRDSATNEKLFF. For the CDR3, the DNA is TGTGCCACCAGCAGAGATTCCGCGACTAATGAAAAACTGTTTTTT.